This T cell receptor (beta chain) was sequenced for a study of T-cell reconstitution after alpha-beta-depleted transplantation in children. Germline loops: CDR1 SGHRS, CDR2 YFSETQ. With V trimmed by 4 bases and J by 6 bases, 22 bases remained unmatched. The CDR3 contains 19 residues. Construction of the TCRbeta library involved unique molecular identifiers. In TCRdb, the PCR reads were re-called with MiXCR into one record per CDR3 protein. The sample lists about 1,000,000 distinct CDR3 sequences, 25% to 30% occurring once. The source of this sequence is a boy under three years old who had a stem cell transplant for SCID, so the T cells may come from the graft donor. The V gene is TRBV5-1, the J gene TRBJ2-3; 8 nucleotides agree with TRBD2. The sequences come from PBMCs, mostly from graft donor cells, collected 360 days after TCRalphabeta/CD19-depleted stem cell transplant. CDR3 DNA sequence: TGCGCCAGCAGCCCGAAGGCCACGGCGGGGGGACGAAACCCCGATACGCAGTATTTT. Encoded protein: CASSPKATAGGRNPDTQYF.